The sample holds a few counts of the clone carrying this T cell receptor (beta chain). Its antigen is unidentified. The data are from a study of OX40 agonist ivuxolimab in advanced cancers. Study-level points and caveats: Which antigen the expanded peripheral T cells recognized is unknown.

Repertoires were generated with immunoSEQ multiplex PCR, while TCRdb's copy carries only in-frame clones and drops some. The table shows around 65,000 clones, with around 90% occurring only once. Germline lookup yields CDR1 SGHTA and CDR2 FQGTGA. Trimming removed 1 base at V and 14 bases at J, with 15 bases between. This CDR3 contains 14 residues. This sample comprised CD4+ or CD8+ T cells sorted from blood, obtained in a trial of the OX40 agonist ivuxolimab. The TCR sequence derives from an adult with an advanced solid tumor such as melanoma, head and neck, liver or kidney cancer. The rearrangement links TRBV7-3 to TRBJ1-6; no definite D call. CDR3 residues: CASSLNGRSRALHF. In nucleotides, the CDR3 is TGTGCCAGCAGCTTAAACGGGAGGAGTCGGGCCCTCCACTTT.